The sequence of this T cell receptor beta chain was determined in a study of cytomegalovirus exposure and HLA in healthy donors. These donors were members of the roughly 120-subject validation cohort, a group separate from the approximately 670-subject first cohort. This clone was picked up one time. The V gene end was trimmed by 5 bases and the J gene end by 6 bases; junction bases not matched to a gene: 12. This CDR3 spans 15 amino acids. CDR1 is SGHVS and CDR2 is FQNEAQ in the germline V gene. Assay used: immunoSEQ multiplex PCR; TCRdb lists only in-frame clones, some missing. The sample includes 200,000 to 250,000 clones, 65% to 85% seen only once; the top ten take about 14%.

V gene TRBV7-8 combines with J gene TRBJ1-2; TRBD1 matches at 7 bases. Sequencing was done on a sample of PBMCs. The source is a woman aged 25 to 39 in good health and CMV-seropositive. CDR3 sequence: CASSRSEGQVDGYTF. DNA of the CDR3: TGTGCCAGCAGCCGATCCGAAGGACAGGTGGATGGCTACACCTTC.